What follows are 9 T cell receptor beta chains derived from one specimen sequenced in a study of blood T cell repertoires in COVID-19. Using immunoSEQ multiplex PCR, the repertoire was profiled, and TCRdb retains in-frame clones only, with some absent. The sample has more than 85,000 clones; around 76% are singletons. The sequenced sample consisted of peripheral blood. These receptors originate from a woman in her seventies with acute or convalescent COVID-19.

This clone was counted only a few times. The genes are TRBV10-2 and TRBJ2-2, with D uncertain. The CDR3 runs 13 residues. The germline V and J ends were trimmed by 7 bases and 5 bases, with 11 bases remaining between them. CDR1 WSHSY and CDR2 SAAADI come from the germline V gene. The CDR3 region is CASIAAATGELFF. The CDR3, as DNA: TGCGCCAGCATAGCAGCAGCTACCGGGGAGCTGTTTTTT.

V usage is TRBV5-1 and J usage is TRBJ2-1, with 11 bases that match TRBD1. The CDR3 is 15 amino acids. Germline V gene data show CDR1 as SGHRS and CDR2 as YFSETQ. With 6 bases clipped from V and 5 bases from J, the junction kept 7 bases outside the gene matches. CDR3 residues: CASTTGTGGDNEQFF. The CDR3 DNA reads TGCGCCAGCACCACCGGGACAGGGGGGGACAATGAGCAGTTCTTC.

The V call is TRBV6-5, the J call TRBJ1-1; 8 nucleotides align to TRBD1. CDR1 and CDR2 from the germline V gene are MNHEY and SVGAGI. CDR3 length: 14 amino acids. The junction had 3 bases not matched to a gene; V was cut back by 5 bases and J by 1 base. This CDR3 is CASSRDRRNTEAFF. CDR3 sequence (DNA): TGTGCCAGCAGTCGGGACAGGAGGAACACTGAAGCTTTCTTT.

A single count supports this clone. The chain recombines TRBV7-2 with TRBJ2-1; the match to TRBD2 covers 13 bases. The CDR3 runs to 15 residues. In germline, CDR1 is SGHTA, CDR2 FQGNSA. Trimming at V came to 3 bases and at J to 8 bases, leaving 4 bases not matched to a gene. As DNA, the CDR3 is TGTGCCAGCAGCTTTTTAACTAGCGGGGGGGATGAGCAGTTCTTC. It encodes CASSFLTSGGDEQFF.

The V and J genes are TRBV6-5 and TRBJ1-1; D may be TRBD1 (5 bases). Germline-derived CDR1 and CDR2 are MNHEY and SVGAGI. This CDR3 contains 14 residues. Trimming removed 0 bases from V and 8 bases from J, with 13 bases in between. The CDR3, as DNA: TGTGCCAGCAGTTACTCGGGGGGGTCGAGCGAAGCTTTCTTT. Encoded protein: CASSYSGGSSEAFF.

The chain recombines TRBV2 with TRBJ2-2, with TRBD2 identical over 14 bases. With 7 bases clipped from V and 3 bases from J, the junction kept 1 base outside the gene matches. The CDR3 loop spans 15 amino acids. Germline V gene sequence: CDR1 SNHLY, CDR2 FYNNEI. The CDR3: CASKTSGGDTGELFF. Here the CDR3 DNA reads TGTGCCAGCAAGACTAGCGGGGGGGACACCGGGGAGCTGTTTTTT.

This sequence joins TRBV19 and TRBJ2-7; 7 bases are shared with TRBD1. This CDR3 region has 15 residues. V lost 1 base to trimming and J lost 2 bases; unmatched junction nucleotides: 5. Looked up from germline, CDR1 is LNHDA and CDR2 is SQIVND (reference sequence). The CDR3 DNA is TGTGCCAGTAGTATAGGGGACAGTGATCCCTACGAGCAGTACTTC. It is translated as CASSIGDSDPYEQYF.

In its sample, this clone was seen a few times. The V gene is TRBV9, the J gene TRBJ1-1, with 8 nucleotides matching TRBD1. V shed 4 bases, J shed 4 bases, and the junction held 9 bases outside the gene matches. This CDR3 is built from 15 residues. Looked up from germline, CDR1 is SGDLS and CDR2 is YYNGEE. The CDR3: CASSPWTGSGTEAFF. The CDR3 nucleotides are TGTGCCAGCAGCCCCTGGACAGGGTCCGGCACTGAAGCTTTCTTT.

The chain has TRBV19 and TRBJ1-5, with 7 bases that match TRBD1. CDR3 length: 15 amino acids. V shed 4 bases and J 2 bases; nucleotides not matched to a gene: 5. Germline values: CDR1 LNHDA, CDR2 SQIVND (reference sequence). As DNA, the CDR3 is TGTGCCAGTAGTACAGGGGGAGGTGGCAATCAGCCCCAGCATTTT. This gives the protein CASSTGGGGNQPQHF.